This T cell receptor beta chain is from a study of blood T cell repertoires in COVID-19. Study information: Acute and convalescent COVID-19 specimens originated in the United States, Italy and Spain.

This clone was counted between two and nine times. This CDR3 has 15 residues. V lost 0 bases and J 5 bases, leaving 13 bases between the germline ends. CDR1 is ENHRY, CDR2 SYGVKD, per germline. Original analysis: Using reference gene primer amplification, nucleated cell counts were estimated. Clones were sequenced by immunoSEQ multiplex PCR, and TCRdb holds only the in-frame ones, with some missing. V, J and clone size derive from that table, while D and trimming were established from the DNA sequence. The profile covers 65,000 to 95,000 clones, with 78% appearing a single time and more than 15% taken by the ten largest.

This clonotype was sampled from a human donor in a cohort sampled during active COVID-19. The chain joins TRBV10-3 to TRBJ1-1; D remains ambiguous. Source material: peripheral blood. As DNA, the CDR3 is TGTGCCATCAGTGAGTCGGTCGGGAGCGGAACTGAAGCTTTCTTT. This translates into CAISESVGSGTEAFF.